The next 22 T cell receptor beta chains were all read from a single sample in a study of radiation and T cells in renal cell carcinoma. The table came from immunoSEQ multiplex PCR; TCRdb's copy has only in-frame clones and leaves some out. The sample yields roughly 120,000 clones, around 80% seen once. Time point specified: baseline pretreatment blood. As to treatment: 15 Gy SBRT to primary tumor, nephrectomy 4 weeks later. The sample here was blood, taken from a patient whose treatment included radiotherapy and nephrectomy. The source is a woman aged 55 to 70 with renal cell carcinoma.

The rearrangement joins TRBV7-2 to TRBJ2-2; D remains ambiguous. Germline loops: CDR1 SGHTA, CDR2 FQGNSA. Trimming shortened V by 1 base and J by 1 base, and 1 base separated the two germline ends. This CDR3 is 13 amino acids long. CDR3 DNA: TGTGCCAGCAGCTTAGGGAACACCGGGGAGCTGTTTTTT. Translating gives CASSLGNTGELFF.

The rearrangement links TRBV19 to TRBJ1-1; D gene unclear. CDR3 size: 15 residues. The germline V gene encodes CDR1 LNHDA and CDR2 SQIVND (reference sequence). With 7 bases removed from V and 1 base from J, the gap between germline ends came to 16 bases. The CDR3 region has the DNA TGTGCCAGTACACGTCAAGGGTTACCGAACACTGAAGCTTTCTTT. Protein: CASTRQGLPNTEAFF.

The gene calls are TRBV28 and TRBJ2-2; the D call may be TRBD1 or TRBD2 (5 bases each). Deletions cut 8 bases from V and 3 bases from J, with 16 bases between. CDR1 and CDR2 from the germline V gene are MDHEN and SYDVKM. The CDR3 covers 15 residues. The CDR3 DNA sequence: TGTGCCAGCGTTACCGGGGCAACCTACACCGGGGAGCTGTTTTTT. It specifies CASVTGATYTGELFF.

The count of this clone is one. The V gene is TRBV13, the J gene TRBJ2-1; TRBD1 matches 9 bases. The V segment lost 6 bases and the J segment 7 bases; nucleotides outside the gene matches: 4. From germline, CDR1 is PRHDT and CDR2 FYEKMQ (reference sequence). The CDR3 has 13 residues. DNA of the CDR3: TGTGCCAGCAGTCGGGACAGGGCGAATGAGCAGTTCTTC. Its protein is CASSRDRANEQFF.

This chain connects TRBV5-4 to TRBJ2-3; perhaps TRBD1 as D (5 bases). With 1 base removed from V and 5 bases from J, the gap between germline ends came to 8 bases. Per the germline V gene, CDR1 is SGHNT and CDR2 is YYREEE (reference sequence). CDR3 length: 13 amino acids. The CDR3 region has the DNA TGTGCCAGCAGCTTGACGACAGTAGATACGCAGTATTTT. Translating gives CASSLTTVDTQYF. The full variable domain, in which reference TRBV5-4 and TRBJ2-3 provide the parts outside the CDR3, is ETGVTQSPTHLIKTRGQQVTLRCSSQSGHNTVSWYQQALGQGPQFIFQYYREEENGRGNFPPRFSGLQFPNYSSELNVNALELDDSALYLCASSLTTVDTQYFGPGTRLTVL.

J is TRBJ2-1 and V is TRBV9; 9 bases line up with TRBD1. V lost 3 bases, J lost 2 bases, and 9 bases stayed unmatched. The germline V gene has CDR1 SGDLS and CDR2 YYNGEE. The CDR3 has 17 amino acids. The CDR3 DNA follows: TGTGCCAGCAGCGCCCCTAGGACAGGGGACACCTACAATGAGCAGTTCTTC. Amino acid sequence: CASSAPRTGDTYNEQFF.

This sequence joins TRBV6-5 and TRBJ2-3, with 8 bases lining up with TRBD2. V lost 7 bases to trimming and J lost 1 base; unmatched junction nucleotides: 4. Germline V CDR1 and CDR2: MNHEY, SVGAGI. This CDR3 contains 14 residues. The CDR3 nucleotides read TGTGCCAGCATGCGGGGGGCCCGCACAGATACGCAGTATTTT. Its translation is CASMRGARTDTQYF.

This clone was seen a handful of times. The J gene is TRBJ2-7, the V gene TRBV6-1; D might be TRBD1 or TRBD2, each matching 5 bases. This CDR3 comprises 14 residues. Trimming took 2 bases from V and 5 from J, leaving 13 bases between them. Germline CDR1 reads MNHNS; CDR2 reads SASEGT. CDR3 residues: CASSEPAGRDEQYF. CDR3 nucleotides: TGTGCCAGCAGTGAACCTGCAGGGCGGGACGAGCAGTACTTC.

J is TRBJ2-7 and V is TRBV27, with 7 bases that match TRBD2. The CDR3 has 16 residues. J gave up 4 bases and V 5 bases, and 14 bases lay outside the gene matches. Per the germline V gene, CDR1 is MNHEY and CDR2 is SMNVEV (reference sequence). The CDR3 sequence: CASSPGLRREGYEQYF. CDR3 bases: TGTGCCAGCAGTCCGGGTCTTAGAAGGGAGGGATACGAGCAGTACTTC.

The rearrangement joins TRBV7-8 to TRBJ2-1; TRBD2 might be the D (6 bases). Germline CDR1 is SGHVS and CDR2 is FQNEAQ. Trimming took 6 bases from V and 3 from J, leaving 15 bases between them. This CDR3 has 15 residues. The CDR3 DNA reads TGTGCCAGCAGTCCCCGGGACTCAAGCTACAATGAGCAGTTCTTC. Its protein is CASSPRDSSYNEQFF.

The rearrangement joins TRBV5-5 to TRBJ2-7; 11 nucleotides match TRBD2. The germline V gene encodes CDR1 SGHKS and CDR2 YYEKEE (reference sequence). The CDR3 is 15 residues long. V lost 4 bases and J lost 5; bases outside the gene matches: 8. Here the CDR3 DNA reads TGTGCCAGCAGCCAAACTAGCGGGAGTTCTGACGAGCAGTACTTC. It translates to CASSQTSGSSDEQYF.

This clone turned up a few times. CDR3 loop: CASRANTEAFF. The CDR3 region has the DNA TGTGCCAGCCGGGCGAACACTGAAGCTTTCTTT. The V call is TRBV28, the J call TRBJ1-1; D gene ambiguous. This CDR3 spans 11 amino acids. V was clipped by 8 bases and J by 1 base, with 5 bases between them. Germline loops: CDR1 MDHEN, CDR2 SYDVKM.

V usage is TRBV27 and J usage is TRBJ1-4; TRBD1 is a possible D gene (5 bases). This CDR3 region has 14 residues. Germline CDR1 is MNHEY and CDR2 is SMNVEV (reference sequence). Trimming shortened V by 6 bases and J by 5 bases, and 13 bases separated the two germline ends. The CDR3 region is CASRFGTPNEKLFF. CDR3 nucleotides: TGTGCCAGCAGGTTCGGGACTCCGAATGAAAAACTGTTTTTT.

V gene TRBV5-1 combines with J gene TRBJ2-3; D could derive from TRBD1 or TRBD2 (6 bases each). This CDR3 comprises 15 residues. Trimming left V 10 bases short and J 1 base short, with 19 bases between. Germline-derived CDR1 and CDR2 are SGHRS and YFSETQ. This CDR3 reads CASSTRGTRTDTQYF. Written as DNA, the CDR3 is TGCGCCTCCTCAACCCGGGGGACACGCACAGATACGCAGTATTTT.

This clone came up a few times. This CDR3 reads CASSTAAGSNQPQHF. The CDR3 DNA sequence: TGTGCCAGCAGCACAGCCGCGGGTAGCAATCAGCCCCAGCATTTT. The V gene is TRBV21-1, the J gene TRBJ1-5. TRBV21-1 is designated a pseudogene. This CDR3 region has 15 residues.

The chain has TRBV6-5 and TRBJ2-1; 11 positions match TRBD1. The CDR3 is 16 amino acids. J lost 9 bases, V lost 0 bases, and 7 bases had no gene match. The germline V gene has CDR1 MNHEY and CDR2 SVGAGI. The CDR3 loop reads CASSYSSGTGGGEQFF. In nucleotides, the CDR3 is TGTGCCAGCAGTTACTCTTCCGGGACAGGGGGTGGTGAGCAGTTCTTC.

The V and J genes are TRBV18 and TRBJ1-3; D uncertain. This CDR3 comprises 11 residues. Trimming removed 2 bases at V and 6 bases at J, with 2 bases between. The germline CDR1 and CDR2 sequences are KGHSH and LQKENI. In DNA form, the CDR3 reads TGTGCCAGCTCACCAGAAAACACCATATATTTT. Its translation: CASSPENTIYF.

This chain connects TRBV21-1 to TRBJ1-5. TRBV21-1 corresponds to a pseudogene. This CDR3 region has 16 residues. The CDR3 protein is CASSSGGRDGNQPQHF. The CDR3 coding sequence is TGTGCCAGCAGCTCTGGCGGCAGGGACGGCAATCAGCCCCAGCATTTT.

The chain is built from TRBV9 and TRBJ2-3; D is perhaps TRBD2 (6 bases). This CDR3 has 12 amino acids. V was cut by 4 bases and J by 5 bases, with 8 bases left in between. The germline CDR1 and CDR2 sequences are SGDLS and YYNGEE. In nucleotides, the CDR3 is TGTGCCAGCAGCTTCGGGGGAGATACGCAGTATTTT. It is translated as CASSFGGDTQYF.

The V call is TRBV7-9, the J call TRBJ2-1; D may be TRBD1 (5 bases). This CDR3 has 14 residues. CDR1 is SEHNR, CDR2 FQNEAQ, per germline (reference sequence). Trimming cost V 3 bases and J 2 bases, with 8 bases left between them. CDR3 nucleotide sequence: TGTGCCAGCAGCTTGGAAGGGGCCTACAATGAGCAGTTCTTC. This gives the protein CASSLEGAYNEQFF.

This clone was counted a single time. The chain recombines TRBV5-1 with TRBJ1-2; no clear D gene. V lost 0 bases, J lost 6 bases, and 12 bases lay in between. In germline, CDR1 is SGHRS, CDR2 YFSETQ. This CDR3 comprises 14 residues. CDR3 DNA sequence: TGCGCCAGCAGCTTGGTGGGCAACCCCAATGGCTACACCTTC. It specifies CASSLVGNPNGYTF. Full variable domain (rest looked up from reference TRBV5-1 and TRBJ1-2): KAGVTQTPRYLIKTRGQQVTLSCSPISGHRSVSWYQQTPGQGLQFLFEYFSETQRNKGNFPGRFSGRQFSNSRSEMNVSTLELGDSALYLCASSLVGNPNGYTFGSGTRLTVV.

The rearrangement joins TRBV28 to TRBJ2-3; 11 positions agree with TRBD1. The CDR3 runs 16 residues. CDR1 is MDHEN and CDR2 is SYDVKM in the germline V gene. Trimming removed 2 bases from V and 5 bases from J; junction bases left unmatched: 6. The CDR3 bases are TGTGCCAGCAGTTTAGTCGGACAGGGGGCGATAGATACGCAGTATTTT. It is translated as CASSLVGQGAIDTQYF.